A single sample gave rise to the 4 T cell receptor beta chains below, sequenced in a study of identical twins. One entry per CDR3 protein, called by TCRdb with MiXCR from the 5' RACE reads. The sample includes about 700,000 distinct CDR3 sequences, 5.5% to 6.5% of them seen just once. The sample was naive T cells sorted from blood. The receptor source for this set is a man younger than 35 in good health.

The table lists this clonotype with a few counts. The rearrangement uses TRBV12-3 or TRBV12-4 and TRBJ1-5; D unclear. Trimming cost V 3 bases and J 0 bases, with 12 bases left between them. This CDR3 comprises 16 residues. The CDR3 here is CASSFGGGGSNQPQHF. The CDR3, as DNA: TGTGCCAGCAGTTTCGGAGGCGGAGGTAGCAATCAGCCCCAGCATTTT.

This clonotype was seen many times. The rearrangement uses TRBV10-3 and TRBJ2-4; 10 positions agree with TRBD2. V was pared by 3 bases and J by 7 bases, with 9 bases of the junction left unmatched. Germline loops: CDR1 ENHRY, CDR2 SYGVKD. This CDR3 is 16 amino acids long. CDR3 nucleotide sequence: TGTGCCATCAGTGACCCCCTAGCGGGGGATAAGAACATTCAGTACTTC. It codes for CAISDPLAGDKNIQYF.

This clonotype was found many times. DNA for the CDR3: TGCAGTGCTTTCGCCGGGACACGAGCTAACTATGGCTACACCTTC. It yields the protein CSAFAGTRANYGYTF. V and J are TRBV20-1 and TRBJ1-2; a weak D match, TRBD1 (6 bases). Germline-derived CDR1 and CDR2 are DFQATT and SNEGSKA (reference sequence). This CDR3 is built from 15 residues. Trimming removed 5 bases at V and 0 bases at J, with 16 bases between.

This clonotype has a count of ten or more. V gene TRBV18 combines with J gene TRBJ2-2; D is possibly TRBD2 (5 bases). The CDR3 has 14 residues. V lost 3 bases and J 4 bases, leaving 9 bases between the germline ends. Germline lookup yields CDR1 KGHSH and CDR2 LQKENI. The CDR3 loop reads CASSPAGVTGELFF. In DNA, the CDR3 is TGTGCCAGCTCACCCGCGGGTGTCACCGGGGAGCTGTTTTTT.